A selection of T cell receptor beta chains follows, all from one sample in a study of PD-1 and CTLA-4 blockade in melanoma. Some clones are missing from TCRdb's copy, which holds only in-frame ones; the method was immunoSEQ multiplex PCR. The table has over 15,000 clones, about 71% seen once. The material sequenced was CD8+ T cells from peripheral blood, taken from a patient given anti-PD-1 treatment. The source is a human donor with melanoma. Both conserved end residues are part of each CDR3. Each record gives: CDR3 DNA, CDR3 protein, V gene, D gene, J gene, clone size. D genes are given only for firm matches. Some rows mark clone size as missing; the rest say once, few, many or name a class of expanded clone.

cdr3_nt: TGCGCCAGCAGCCCCCGACAGGGGGTAAGTAACGATGAAAAACTGTTTTTT
cdr3_aa: CASSPRQGVSNDEKLFF
v_call: TRBV4-1
d_call: TRBD1
j_call: TRBJ1-4
clone_size: .

cdr3_nt: TGTGCCAGCAGTGGGGCAGCCTACAATGAGCAGTTCTTC
cdr3_aa: CASSGAAYNEQFF
v_call: TRBV27
d_call: .
j_call: TRBJ2-1
clone_size: .

cdr3_nt: TGTGCCAGCAGCTTAGGTAGCAGGGAGGGTGAAAAACTGTTTTTT
cdr3_aa: CASSLGSREGEKLFF
v_call: TRBV7-9
d_call: .
j_call: TRBJ1-4
clone_size: .

cdr3_nt: TGTGCCAGCAGCCCCAAGGGCGGCGGCTATGGCTACACCTTC
cdr3_aa: CASSPKGGGYGYTF
v_call: TRBV7-8
d_call: .
j_call: TRBJ1-2
clone_size: .

cdr3_nt: TGTGCCAGCAGTTTGCGGGTGGATGGCACAGATACGCAGTATTTT
cdr3_aa: CASSLRVDGTDTQYF
v_call: TRBV27
d_call: .
j_call: TRBJ2-3
clone_size: few

cdr3_nt: TGTGCCAGCAGCCCTAGGGGTCAGTACAATGAGCAGTTCTTC
cdr3_aa: CASSPRGQYNEQFF
v_call: TRBV7-9
d_call: .
j_call: TRBJ2-1
clone_size: .

cdr3_nt: TGTGCCAGCAGCTTGGCCGACAGGGCCTCCTACGAGCAGTACTTC
cdr3_aa: CASSLADRASYEQYF
v_call: TRBV5-5
d_call: TRBD1
j_call: TRBJ2-7
clone_size: .

cdr3_nt: TGCAGCGTTGGCTACAGGGGACTACCCTACAATGAGCAGTTCTTC
cdr3_aa: CSVGYRGLPYNEQFF
v_call: TRBV29-1
d_call: .
j_call: TRBJ2-1
clone_size: .

cdr3_nt: TGCGCCAGCAGTGAGTTGAAGATGGGCGGCTACACCTTC
cdr3_aa: CASSELKMGGYTF
v_call: TRBV10-2
d_call: .
j_call: TRBJ1-2
clone_size: .

cdr3_nt: TGTGCCTGGTTGACAGGGGGCTGGTCTGAAGCTTTCTTT
cdr3_aa: CAWLTGGWSEAFF
v_call: TRBV30
d_call: TRBD1
j_call: TRBJ1-1
clone_size: once

cdr3_nt: TGTGCCAGCAGTGATGGGACTTACGGAAACACCATATATTTT
cdr3_aa: CASSDGTYGNTIYF
v_call: TRBV2
d_call: .
j_call: TRBJ1-3
clone_size: few

cdr3_nt: TGTGCCAGCAGCTTAGATATGTGGGGGGGGCAGGATTCACCCCTCCACTTT
cdr3_aa: CASSLDMWGGQDSPLHF
v_call: TRBV11-2
d_call: .
j_call: TRBJ1-6
clone_size: .

cdr3_nt: TGTGCCAGCAGCTTAGTAAGCATTTCGACTGTAAGCTCTGGAAACACCATATATTTT
cdr3_aa: CASSLVSISTVSSGNTIYF
v_call: TRBV7-8
d_call: .
j_call: TRBJ1-3
clone_size: .

cdr3_nt: TGTGCCGCGAACAGGAATATGAACACTGAAGCTTTCTTT
cdr3_aa: CAANRNMNTEAFF
v_call: TRBV6-6
d_call: .
j_call: TRBJ1-1
clone_size: .

cdr3_nt: TGCGCCAGCAGCTTTCGGCAGATGAACACTGAAGCTTTCTTT
cdr3_aa: CASSFRQMNTEAFF
v_call: TRBV5-1
d_call: .
j_call: TRBJ1-1
clone_size: few

cdr3_nt: TGTGCCAGCAGACAATATAGCGGGAGCTCCTACGAGCAGTACTTC
cdr3_aa: CASRQYSGSSYEQYF
v_call: TRBV7-9
d_call: TRBD2
j_call: TRBJ2-7
clone_size: .

cdr3_nt: TGCGCCAGCAGCCACCGCGTAGGCGCTGGAAACACCATATATTTT
cdr3_aa: CASSHRVGAGNTIYF
v_call: TRBV4-1
d_call: .
j_call: TRBJ1-3
clone_size: few

cdr3_nt: TGTGCCAGCAGCGTACTTCCAGGGATTGAGCAGTTCTTC
cdr3_aa: CASSVLPGIEQFF
v_call: TRBV9
d_call: .
j_call: TRBJ2-1
clone_size: .

cdr3_nt: TGTGCCAGCAGCCAAGAACGGTTTGGGGCTACTAATGAAAAACTGTTTTTT
cdr3_aa: CASSQERFGATNEKLFF
v_call: TRBV4-2
d_call: .
j_call: TRBJ1-4
clone_size: .

cdr3_nt: TGTGCCAGCAGCTTAGCGAGCTCCGGCGGTGTAGATACGCAGTATTTT
cdr3_aa: CASSLASSGGVDTQYF
v_call: TRBV11-2
d_call: .
j_call: TRBJ2-3
clone_size: .

cdr3_nt: TGTGCCAGCAGTGAATTCTCTGGTTGGCGAACCTACGAGCAGTACTTC
cdr3_aa: CASSEFSGWRTYEQYF
v_call: TRBV6-1
d_call: .
j_call: TRBJ2-7
clone_size: .

cdr3_nt: TGTGCCAGCAGCTCCACGCAAGTCCGCACAGATACGCAGTATTTT
cdr3_aa: CASSSTQVRTDTQYF
v_call: TRBV11-3
d_call: .
j_call: TRBJ2-3
clone_size: .

cdr3_nt: TGTGCCAGCAGCTTATACTCGGGTAGTAGCGGGAGGTACAATGAGCAGTTCTTC
cdr3_aa: CASSLYSGSSGRYNEQFF
v_call: TRBV7-8
d_call: TRBD2
j_call: TRBJ2-1
clone_size: .

cdr3_nt: TGTGCCAGCAGCCAGCAGGGACCGGCCTACGAGCAGTACTTC
cdr3_aa: CASSQQGPAYEQYF
v_call: TRBV7-6
d_call: .
j_call: TRBJ2-7
clone_size: .

cdr3_nt: TGTGCCAGCAGCTTAGGGGGGAGGGGTTCTGAAGCTTTCTTT
cdr3_aa: CASSLGGRGSEAFF
v_call: TRBV11-1
d_call: .
j_call: TRBJ1-1
clone_size: .

cdr3_nt: TGTGCCAGCTACACCTTAGGGGGCGGAGGCTACGAGCAGTACTTC
cdr3_aa: CASYTLGGGGYEQYF
v_call: TRBV2
d_call: TRBD1
j_call: TRBJ2-7
clone_size: .

cdr3_nt: TGTGCCAGCAGTTACGCCGGACAGAACGACGAGCAGTACTTC
cdr3_aa: CASSYAGQNDEQYF
v_call: TRBV6-5
d_call: .
j_call: TRBJ2-7
clone_size: few

cdr3_nt: TGTGCCAGCAGCTCCCCCTCCGGGACAGGGGCCTACGAGCAGTACTTC
cdr3_aa: CASSSPSGTGAYEQYF
v_call: TRBV5-5
d_call: TRBD1
j_call: TRBJ2-7
clone_size: .

cdr3_nt: TGTGCCAGCAGCTTATGGGACAGCTACGAGCAGTACTTC
cdr3_aa: CASSLWDSYEQYF
v_call: TRBV7-9
d_call: TRBD1
j_call: TRBJ2-7
clone_size: few

cdr3_nt: TGCGCCAGCAGCTTGTATGGGGAGGAGAATTCACCCCTCCACTTT
cdr3_aa: CASSLYGEENSPLHF
v_call: TRBV5-1
d_call: .
j_call: TRBJ1-6
clone_size: .

cdr3_nt: TGTGCCTCCGCAGCCCTATCCTACGAGCAGTACTTC
cdr3_aa: CASAALSYEQYF
v_call: TRBV12-3/TRBV12-4
d_call: .
j_call: TRBJ2-7
clone_size: .

cdr3_nt: TGTGCCAGCAGCTTAGGCCCTACCGGGGAGCAGTACTTC
cdr3_aa: CASSLGPTGEQYF
v_call: TRBV13
d_call: .
j_call: TRBJ2-7
clone_size: .

cdr3_nt: TGTGCCACCAGCAGAGTCGGGGGACAGGAGAGCACAGATACGCAGTATTTT
cdr3_aa: CATSRVGGQESTDTQYF
v_call: TRBV15
d_call: TRBD1
j_call: TRBJ2-3
clone_size: .

cdr3_nt: TGTGCCAGCAGCGTGGGGAACGAGCAGTACTTC
cdr3_aa: CASSVGNEQYF
v_call: TRBV9
d_call: .
j_call: TRBJ2-7
clone_size: few

cdr3_nt: TGTGCCAGTAGTATTGACAGACCTAACTATGGCTACACCTTC
cdr3_aa: CASSIDRPNYGYTF
v_call: TRBV19
d_call: .
j_call: TRBJ1-2
clone_size: .

cdr3_nt: TGTGCCAGCAGTGCGTTTCAGGTGGGGAGGATGAATGAAAAACTGTTTTTT
cdr3_aa: CASSAFQVGRMNEKLFF
v_call: TRBV2
d_call: .
j_call: TRBJ1-4
clone_size: once

cdr3_nt: TGTGCCAGCAGCCGGGAGGGGGAGAGCACAGATACGCAGTATTTT
cdr3_aa: CASSREGESTDTQYF
v_call: TRBV7-6
d_call: TRBD2
j_call: TRBJ2-3
clone_size: .

cdr3_nt: TGCGCCAGTCGGACTAGCGGCAGTACCTCCTCCTACAATGAGCAGTTCTTC
cdr3_aa: CASRTSGSTSSYNEQFF
v_call: TRBV5-1
d_call: TRBD2
j_call: TRBJ2-1
clone_size: .

cdr3_nt: TGTGCCAGTAGTAACCCGGGGCAGGGTTACTACGAGCAGTACTTC
cdr3_aa: CASSNPGQGYYEQYF
v_call: TRBV19
d_call: .
j_call: TRBJ2-7
clone_size: .